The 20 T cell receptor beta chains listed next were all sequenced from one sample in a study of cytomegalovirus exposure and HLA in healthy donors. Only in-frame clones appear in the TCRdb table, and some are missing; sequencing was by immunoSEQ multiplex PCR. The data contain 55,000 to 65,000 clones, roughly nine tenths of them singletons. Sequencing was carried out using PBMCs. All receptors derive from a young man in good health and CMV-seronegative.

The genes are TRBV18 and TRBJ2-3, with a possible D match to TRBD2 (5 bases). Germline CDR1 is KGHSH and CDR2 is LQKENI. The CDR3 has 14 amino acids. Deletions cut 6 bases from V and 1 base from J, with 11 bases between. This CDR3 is CASSRVLGTDTQYF. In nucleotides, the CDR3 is TGTGCCAGCTCGCGGGTTCTGGGCACAGATACGCAGTATTTT.

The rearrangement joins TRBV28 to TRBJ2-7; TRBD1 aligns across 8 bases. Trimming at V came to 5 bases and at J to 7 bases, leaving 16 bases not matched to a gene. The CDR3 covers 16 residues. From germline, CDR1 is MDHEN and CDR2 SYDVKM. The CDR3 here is CASSTRWQGATWEQYF. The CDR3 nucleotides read TGTGCCAGCAGTACCCGGTGGCAGGGGGCTACTTGGGAGCAGTACTTC.

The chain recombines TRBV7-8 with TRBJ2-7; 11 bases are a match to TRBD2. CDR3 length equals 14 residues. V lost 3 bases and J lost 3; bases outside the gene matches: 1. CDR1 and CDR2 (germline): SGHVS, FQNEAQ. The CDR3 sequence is CASSFGTSGYEQYF. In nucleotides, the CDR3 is TGTGCCAGCAGCTTTGGGACTAGCGGCTACGAGCAGTACTTC.

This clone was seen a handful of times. The CDR3 spells CASTLTGELFF. The CDR3 DNA reads TGTGCCAGCACCCTTACCGGGGAGCTGTTTTTT. V gene TRBV6-1 combines with J gene TRBJ2-2; D unclear. Germline V lookup: CDR1 MNHNS, CDR2 SASEGT. This CDR3 has 11 amino acids. The V and J ends lost 7 bases and 5 bases respectively, with 5 bases between them.

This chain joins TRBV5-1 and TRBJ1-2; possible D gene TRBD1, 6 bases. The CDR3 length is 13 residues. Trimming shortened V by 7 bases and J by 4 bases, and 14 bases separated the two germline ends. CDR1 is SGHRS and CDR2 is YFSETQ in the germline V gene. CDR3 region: CASRGAPSYGYTF. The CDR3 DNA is TGCGCCAGCCGGGGGGCGCCTAGCTATGGCTACACCTTC.

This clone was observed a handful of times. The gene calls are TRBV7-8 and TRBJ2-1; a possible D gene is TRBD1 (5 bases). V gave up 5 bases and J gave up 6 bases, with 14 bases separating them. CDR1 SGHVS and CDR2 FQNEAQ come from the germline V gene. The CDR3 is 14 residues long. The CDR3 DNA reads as TGTGCCAGCAGCCGCCGGACATATTCCAATGAGCAGTTCTTC. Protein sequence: CASSRRTYSNEQFF.

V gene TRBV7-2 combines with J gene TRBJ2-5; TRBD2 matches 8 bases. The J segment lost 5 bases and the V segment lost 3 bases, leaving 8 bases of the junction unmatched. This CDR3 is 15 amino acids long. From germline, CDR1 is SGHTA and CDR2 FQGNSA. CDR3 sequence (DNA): TGTGCCAGCAGCTTTACCGGGACTAGGAGTGAGACCCAGTACTTC. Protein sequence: CASSFTGTRSETQYF. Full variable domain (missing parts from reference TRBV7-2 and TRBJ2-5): GAGVSQSPSNKVTEKGKDVELRCDPISGHTALYWYRQSLGQGLEFLIYFQGNSAPDKSGLPSDRFSAERTGGSVSTLTIQRTQQEDSAVYLCASSFTGTRSETQYFGPGTRLLVL.

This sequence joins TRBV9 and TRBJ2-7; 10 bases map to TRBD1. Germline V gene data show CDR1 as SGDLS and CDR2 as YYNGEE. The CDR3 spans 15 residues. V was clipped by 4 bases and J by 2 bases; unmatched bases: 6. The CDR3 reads CASSYGGTGAYEQYF. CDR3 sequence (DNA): TGTGCCAGCAGCTACGGTGGGACAGGGGCCTACGAGCAGTACTTC.

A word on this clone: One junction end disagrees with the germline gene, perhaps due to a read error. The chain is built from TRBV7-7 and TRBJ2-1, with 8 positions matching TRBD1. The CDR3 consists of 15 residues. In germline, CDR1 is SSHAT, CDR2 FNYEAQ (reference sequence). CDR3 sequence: CASSRTGRDNNEQFF. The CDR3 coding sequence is TGTGCTAGCAGTCGGACAGGGCGGGACAACAATGAGCAGTTCTTC.

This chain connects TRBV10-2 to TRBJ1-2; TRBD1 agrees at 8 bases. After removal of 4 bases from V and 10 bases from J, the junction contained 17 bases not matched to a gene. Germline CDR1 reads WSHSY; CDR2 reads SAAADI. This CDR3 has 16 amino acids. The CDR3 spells CASSAAETGETLDYTF. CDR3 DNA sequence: TGCGCCAGCAGTGCGGCGGAGACAGGGGAAACGTTAGACTACACCTTC.

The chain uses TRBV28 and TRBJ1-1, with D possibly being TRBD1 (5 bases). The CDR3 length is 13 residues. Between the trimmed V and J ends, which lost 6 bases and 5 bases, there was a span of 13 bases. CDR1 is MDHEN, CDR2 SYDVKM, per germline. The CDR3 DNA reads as TGTGCCAGCAGCGGGACTGGTTGGACTGAAGCTTTCTTT. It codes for CASSGTGWTEAFF.

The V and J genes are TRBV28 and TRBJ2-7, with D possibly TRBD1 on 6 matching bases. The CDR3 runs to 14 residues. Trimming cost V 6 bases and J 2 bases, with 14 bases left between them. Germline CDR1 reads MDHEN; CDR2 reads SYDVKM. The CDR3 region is CASSKTGTTYEQYF. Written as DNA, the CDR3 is TGTGCCAGCAGCAAAACCGGGACAACCTACGAGCAGTACTTC.

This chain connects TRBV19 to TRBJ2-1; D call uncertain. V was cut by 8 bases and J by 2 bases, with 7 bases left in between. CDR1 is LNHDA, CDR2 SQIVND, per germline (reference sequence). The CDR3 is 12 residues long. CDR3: CASLGPYNEQFF. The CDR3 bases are TGTGCCAGTCTCGGTCCCTACAATGAGCAGTTCTTC.

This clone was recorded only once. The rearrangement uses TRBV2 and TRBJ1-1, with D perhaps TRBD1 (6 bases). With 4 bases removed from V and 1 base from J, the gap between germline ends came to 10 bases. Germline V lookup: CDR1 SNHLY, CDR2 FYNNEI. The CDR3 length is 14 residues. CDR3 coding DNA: TGTGCCAGCAGTGTCAGGGGTCGGAACACTGAAGCTTTCTTT. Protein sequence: CASSVRGRNTEAFF.

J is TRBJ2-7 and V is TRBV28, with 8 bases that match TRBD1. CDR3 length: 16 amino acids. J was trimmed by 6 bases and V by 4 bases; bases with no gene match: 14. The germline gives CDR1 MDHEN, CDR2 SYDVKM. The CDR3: CASSYQTGAERGEQYF. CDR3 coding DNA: TGTGCCAGCAGTTATCAGACAGGGGCGGAACGTGGCGAGCAGTACTTC.

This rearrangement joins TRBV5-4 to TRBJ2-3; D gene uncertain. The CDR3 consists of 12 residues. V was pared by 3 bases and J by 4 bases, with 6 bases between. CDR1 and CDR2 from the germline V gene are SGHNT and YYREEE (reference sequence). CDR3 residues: CASSYLADTQYF. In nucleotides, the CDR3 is TGTGCCAGCAGCTACCTAGCAGATACGCAGTATTTT.

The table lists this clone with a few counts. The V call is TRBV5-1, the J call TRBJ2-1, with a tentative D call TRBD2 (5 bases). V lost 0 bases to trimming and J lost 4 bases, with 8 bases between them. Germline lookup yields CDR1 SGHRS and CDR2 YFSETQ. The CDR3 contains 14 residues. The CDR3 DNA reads TGCGCCAGCAGCTTGGACGGGGTATACAATGAGCAGTTCTTC. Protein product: CASSLDGVYNEQFF.

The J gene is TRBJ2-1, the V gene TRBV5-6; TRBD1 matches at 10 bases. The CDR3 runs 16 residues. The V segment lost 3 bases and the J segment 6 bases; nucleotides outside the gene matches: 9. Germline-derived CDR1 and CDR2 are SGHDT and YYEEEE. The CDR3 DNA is TGTGCCAGCAGCTGGCGGGGACAGGGGCTTCCCAATGAGCAGTTCTTC. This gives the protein CASSWRGQGLPNEQFF.

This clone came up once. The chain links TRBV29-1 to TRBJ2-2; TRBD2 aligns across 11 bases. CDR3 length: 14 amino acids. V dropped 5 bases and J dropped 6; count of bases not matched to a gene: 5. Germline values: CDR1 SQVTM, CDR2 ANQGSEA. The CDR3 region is CSVKLAGAAGELFF. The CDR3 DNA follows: TGCAGCGTTAAACTAGCGGGAGCCGCCGGGGAGCTGTTTTTT.

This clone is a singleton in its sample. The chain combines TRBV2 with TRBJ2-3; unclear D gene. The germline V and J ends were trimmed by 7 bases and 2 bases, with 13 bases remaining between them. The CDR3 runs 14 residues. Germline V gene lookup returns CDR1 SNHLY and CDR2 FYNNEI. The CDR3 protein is CASMRLYHTDTQYF. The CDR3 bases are TGTGCCAGCATGAGGCTATACCACACAGATACGCAGTATTTT.